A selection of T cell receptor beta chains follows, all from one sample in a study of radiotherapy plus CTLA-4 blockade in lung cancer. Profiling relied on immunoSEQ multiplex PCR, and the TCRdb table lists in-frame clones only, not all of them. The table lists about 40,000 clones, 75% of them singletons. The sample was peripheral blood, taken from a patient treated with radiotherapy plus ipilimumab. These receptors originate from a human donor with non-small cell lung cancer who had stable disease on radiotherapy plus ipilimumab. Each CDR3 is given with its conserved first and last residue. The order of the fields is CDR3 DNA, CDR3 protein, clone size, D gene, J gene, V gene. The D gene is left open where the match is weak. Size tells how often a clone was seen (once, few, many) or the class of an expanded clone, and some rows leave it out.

cdr3_nt: TGCGCCAGCAGCTTGAACTACGAGCAGTACTTC; cdr3_aa: CASSLNYEQYF; clone_size: NA; d_call: NA; j_call: TRBJ2-7; v_call: TRBV5-1
cdr3_nt: TGTGCCAGTCAGGGCAGCGGGGCCAAAAACATTCAGTACTTC; cdr3_aa: CASQGSGAKNIQYF; clone_size: NA; d_call: NA; j_call: TRBJ2-4; v_call: TRBV25-1
cdr3_nt: TGCAGCGCCTCCTCTCGGGTTAAAAGCTCCTACGAGCAGTACTTC; cdr3_aa: CSASSRVKSSYEQYF; clone_size: NA; d_call: NA; j_call: TRBJ2-7; v_call: TRBV29-1
cdr3_nt: TGTGCCAGCAGTTCGAGGACTAGCGGGGGGGCTCGCGGTGAGCAGTTCTTC; cdr3_aa: CASSSRTSGGARGEQFF; clone_size: NA; d_call: TRBD2; j_call: TRBJ2-1; v_call: TRBV27
cdr3_nt: TGTGCCAGCAGCTTCCAATCAGGGGGCGCGGCCGGGGAGCTGTTTTTT; cdr3_aa: CASSFQSGGAAGELFF; clone_size: NA; d_call: TRBD1; j_call: TRBJ2-2; v_call: TRBV7-3
cdr3_nt: TGCAGCTTGGAAAGGCAGGGTGCGTACGAGCAGTACTTC; cdr3_aa: CSLERQGAYEQYF; clone_size: NA; d_call: NA; j_call: TRBJ2-7; v_call: TRBV29-1
cdr3_nt: TGTGCCAGCACACCGGGACAGGGATACGAGCAGTACTTC; cdr3_aa: CASTPGQGYEQYF; clone_size: NA; d_call: TRBD1; j_call: TRBJ2-7; v_call: TRBV25-1
cdr3_nt: TGCAGCGTTTTAACAGGGTACGCCGATGGCTACACCTTC; cdr3_aa: CSVLTGYADGYTF; clone_size: NA; d_call: NA; j_call: TRBJ1-2; v_call: TRBV29-1
cdr3_nt: TGTGCCAGCTCACCGAGCAGGGACTATGGCTACACCTTC; cdr3_aa: CASSPSRDYGYTF; clone_size: few; d_call: NA; j_call: TRBJ1-2; v_call: TRBV18
cdr3_nt: TGTGCCAGCTTGGCCGGGAAAAGGAACACCGGGGAGCTGTTTTTT; cdr3_aa: CASLAGKRNTGELFF; clone_size: NA; d_call: NA; j_call: TRBJ2-2; v_call: TRBV2
cdr3_nt: TGTGCCAGCAGCTTAGTGGGACAGTATAGCAATCAGCCCCAGCATTTT; cdr3_aa: CASSLVGQYSNQPQHF; clone_size: NA; d_call: TRBD1; j_call: TRBJ1-5; v_call: TRBV11-2
cdr3_nt: TGTGCCAGCAGTTACGGACAGAGCGCAGATACGCAGTATTTT; cdr3_aa: CASSYGQSADTQYF; clone_size: NA; d_call: NA; j_call: TRBJ2-3; v_call: TRBV6-6
cdr3_nt: TGTGCCTGGAGCCGGATTAGCGGGGGGGCCGTAGAGACCCAGTACTTC; cdr3_aa: CAWSRISGGAVETQYF; clone_size: NA; d_call: TRBD2; j_call: TRBJ2-5; v_call: TRBV30
cdr3_nt: TGCGCCAGCAGCCGAGATGGAGAGACCCAGTACTTC; cdr3_aa: CASSRDGETQYF; clone_size: NA; d_call: NA; j_call: TRBJ2-5; v_call: TRBV5-1
cdr3_nt: TGCGCCAGCAGTACAGGAGGGGCTGATACGCAGTATTTT; cdr3_aa: CASSTGGADTQYF; clone_size: few; d_call: NA; j_call: TRBJ2-3; v_call: TRBV10-2
cdr3_nt: TGTGCCAGCAGTGTTCGGGGTATCTCCCTTGGCTCACCCCTCCACTTT; cdr3_aa: CASSVRGISLGSPLHF; clone_size: NA; d_call: NA; j_call: TRBJ1-6; v_call: TRBV2
cdr3_nt: TGTGCCAGCTCACAAACAGGCCCGAGCTCCTACAATGAGCAGTTCTTC; cdr3_aa: CASSQTGPSSYNEQFF; clone_size: NA; d_call: NA; j_call: TRBJ2-1; v_call: TRBV18
cdr3_nt: TGTGCCAGCAGCTTGCTGACTAGCGGGGGCTACGAGCAGTACTTC; cdr3_aa: CASSLLTSGGYEQYF; clone_size: NA; d_call: TRBD2; j_call: TRBJ2-7; v_call: TRBV7-2